In this sample, the clone carrying this T cell receptor (beta chain) turned up a few times. This specimen belongs to a study of blood T cell repertoires in COVID-19. Germline CDR1 reads LGHNA; CDR2 reads YSLEER. The CDR3 sequence is 15 residues long. Unmatched junction bases numbered 8, after V lost 2 bases and J lost 5 bases. Using immunoSEQ multiplex PCR, the repertoire was profiled, and TCRdb retains in-frame clones only, with some absent. The sample lists around 200,000 clones, roughly nine tenths occurring once. The sequence was collected from a man aged 35 to 55 with acute or convalescent COVID-19. The genes are TRBV4-3 and TRBJ2-7, with 8 bases matching TRBD1. The sample taken for sequencing was peripheral blood. The CDR3 spells CASSQTGGNTHEQYF. In nucleotides, the CDR3 is TGCGCCAGCAGCCAAACAGGGGGTAATACCCACGAGCAGTACTTC.